What follows is one T cell receptor beta chain and its context. The immunoSEQ assay amplified TCRB CDR3 from up to 2 ug DNA. The primer mix had 60 V beta and 13 J beta primers. Sequencing was performed with immunoSEQ multiplex PCR; in TCRdb, only in-frame clones are kept and a portion is missing. The repertoire holds more than 75,000 clones, with 83% as singletons. Stated time point: after dendritic cell vaccination, including at tumor progression/relapse. Only patients with spare fresh-frozen tumor and over two years of follow-up were included. These data are taken from a study of glioma-infiltrating T cells after dendritic cell vaccination. CDR1 is MNHNS, CDR2 SASEGT, per germline. The V end was cut by 1 base, the J end by 1 base, with 10 bases between. The CDR3 consists of 15 residues.

The input for sequencing was blood, taken after dendritic cell vaccination. This rearrangement joins TRBV6-1 to TRBJ1-1; D is uncertain. The origin of this receptor is a human donor with glioblastoma. The CDR3 sequence is CASSEEAGSNTEAFF. In DNA form, the CDR3 reads TGTGCCAGCAGTGAAGAGGCAGGATCGAACACTGAAGCTTTCTTT.